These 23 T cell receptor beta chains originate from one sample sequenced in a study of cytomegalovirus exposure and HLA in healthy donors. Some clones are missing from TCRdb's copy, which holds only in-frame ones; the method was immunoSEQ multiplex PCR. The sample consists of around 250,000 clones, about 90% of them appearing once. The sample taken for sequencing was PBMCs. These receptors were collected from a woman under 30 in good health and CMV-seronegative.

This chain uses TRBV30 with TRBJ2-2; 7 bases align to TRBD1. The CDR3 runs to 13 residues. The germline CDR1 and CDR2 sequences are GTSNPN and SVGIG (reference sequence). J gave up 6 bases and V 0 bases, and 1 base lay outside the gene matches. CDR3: CAWSVQGSGELFF. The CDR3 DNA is TGTGCCTGGAGTGTACAGGGGTCCGGGGAGCTGTTTTTT. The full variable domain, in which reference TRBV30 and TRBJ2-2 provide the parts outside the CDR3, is SQTIHQWPATLVQPVGSPLSLECTVEGTSNPNLYWYRQAAGRGLQLLFYSVGIGQISSEVPQNLSASRPQDRQFILSSKKLLLSDSGFYLCAWSVQGSGELFFGEGSRLTVL.

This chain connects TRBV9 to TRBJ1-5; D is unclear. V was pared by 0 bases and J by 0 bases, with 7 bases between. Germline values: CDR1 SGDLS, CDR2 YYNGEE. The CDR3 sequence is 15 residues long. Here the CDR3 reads CASSVGGFSNQPQHF. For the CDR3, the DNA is TGTGCCAGCAGCGTAGGAGGTTTTAGCAATCAGCCCCAGCATTTT.

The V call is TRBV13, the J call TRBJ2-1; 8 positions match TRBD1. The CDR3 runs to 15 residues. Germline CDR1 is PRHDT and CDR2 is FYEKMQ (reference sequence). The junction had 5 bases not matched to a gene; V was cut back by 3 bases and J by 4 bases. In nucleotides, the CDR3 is TGTGCCAGCAGCTTCTCTGGACAGGGTTACAATGAGCAGTTCTTC. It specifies CASSFSGQGYNEQFF.

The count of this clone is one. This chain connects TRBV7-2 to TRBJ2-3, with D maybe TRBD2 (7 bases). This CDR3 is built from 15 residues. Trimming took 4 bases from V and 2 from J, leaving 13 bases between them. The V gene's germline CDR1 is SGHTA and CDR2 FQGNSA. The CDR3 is CASSSRGAITDTQYF. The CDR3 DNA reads TGTGCCAGCAGCTCCCGGGGGGCAATCACAGATACGCAGTATTTT.

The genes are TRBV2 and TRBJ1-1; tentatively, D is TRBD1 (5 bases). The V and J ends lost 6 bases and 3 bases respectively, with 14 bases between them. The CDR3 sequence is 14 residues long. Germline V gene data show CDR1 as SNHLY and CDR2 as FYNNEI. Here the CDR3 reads CASSAGRRDTEAFF. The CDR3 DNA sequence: TGTGCCAGCAGCGCGGGACGGAGGGACACTGAAGCTTTCTTT.

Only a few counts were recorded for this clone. This CDR3 reads CASSYRTGYGYTF. CDR3 sequence (DNA): TGTGCCAGTAGTTACAGAACAGGTTATGGCTACACCTTC. The chain links TRBV19 to TRBJ1-2, with D possibly being TRBD1 (5 bases). Between the trimmed V and J ends, which lost 5 bases and 5 bases, there was a span of 12 bases. Germline loops: CDR1 LNHDA, CDR2 SQIVND (reference sequence). This CDR3 is built from 13 residues.

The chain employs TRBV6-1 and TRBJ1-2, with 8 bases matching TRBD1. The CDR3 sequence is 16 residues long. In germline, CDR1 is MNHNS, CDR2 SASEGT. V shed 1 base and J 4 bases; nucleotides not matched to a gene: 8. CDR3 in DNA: TGTGCCAGCAGTGAAGGGAGGACAGGGTCCCCCTATGGCTACACCTTC. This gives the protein CASSEGRTGSPYGYTF.

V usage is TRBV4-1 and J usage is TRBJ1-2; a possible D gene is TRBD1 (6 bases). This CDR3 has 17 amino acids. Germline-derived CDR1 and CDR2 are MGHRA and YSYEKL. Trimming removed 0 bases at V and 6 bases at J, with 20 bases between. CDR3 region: CASSQDAGQGYFNGYTF. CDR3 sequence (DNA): TGCGCCAGCAGCCAAGATGCCGGCCAGGGGTACTTCAATGGCTACACCTTC.

The CDR3 DNA is TGTGCCTGGAGTGGCCAAGGGACAGGAGAAGAGACCCAGTACTTC. It codes for CAWSGQGTGEETQYF. The chain uses TRBV30 and TRBJ2-5; 8 positions agree with TRBD1. The J segment lost 3 bases and the V segment lost 1 base, leaving 7 bases of the junction unmatched. The CDR3 contains 15 residues. Per germline, CDR1 GTSNPN and CDR2 SVGIG (reference sequence).

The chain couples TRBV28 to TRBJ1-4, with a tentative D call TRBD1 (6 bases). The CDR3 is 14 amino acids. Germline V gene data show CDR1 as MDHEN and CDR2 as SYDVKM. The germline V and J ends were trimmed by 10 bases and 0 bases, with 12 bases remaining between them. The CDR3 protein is CAISYRATNEKLFF. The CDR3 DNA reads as TGTGCCATCAGCTACAGGGCAACTAATGAAAAACTGTTTTTT.

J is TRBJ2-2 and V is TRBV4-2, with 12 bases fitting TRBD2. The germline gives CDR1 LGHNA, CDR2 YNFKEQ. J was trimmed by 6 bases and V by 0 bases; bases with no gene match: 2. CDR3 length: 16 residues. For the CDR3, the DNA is TGTGCCAGCAGCCAAGATCCTAGCGGGGGGGCCGGGGAGCTGTTTTTT. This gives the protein CASSQDPSGGAGELFF.

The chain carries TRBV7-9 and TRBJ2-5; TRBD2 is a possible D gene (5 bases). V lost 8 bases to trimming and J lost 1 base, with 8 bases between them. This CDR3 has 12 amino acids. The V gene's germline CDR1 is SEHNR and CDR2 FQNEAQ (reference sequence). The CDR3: CASQRSQETQYF. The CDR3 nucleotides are TGTGCCAGCCAGCGGAGCCAAGAGACCCAGTACTTC. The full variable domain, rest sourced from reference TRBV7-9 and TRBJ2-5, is DTGVSQNPRHKITKRGQNVTFRCDPISEHNRLYWYRQTLGQGPEFLTYFQNEAQLEKSRLLSDRFSAERPKGSFSTLEIQRTEQGDSAMYLCASQRSQETQYFGPGTRLLVL.

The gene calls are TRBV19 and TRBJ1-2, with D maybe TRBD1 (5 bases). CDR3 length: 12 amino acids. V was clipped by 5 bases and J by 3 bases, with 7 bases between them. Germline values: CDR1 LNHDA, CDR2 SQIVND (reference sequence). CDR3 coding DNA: TGTGCCAGTAGTCAGGGCGACTATGGCTACACCTTC. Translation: CASSQGDYGYTF.

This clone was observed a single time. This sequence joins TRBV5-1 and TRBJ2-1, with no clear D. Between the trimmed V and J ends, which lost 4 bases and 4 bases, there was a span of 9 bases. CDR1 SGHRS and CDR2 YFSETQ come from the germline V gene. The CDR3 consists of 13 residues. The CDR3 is CASSLPSYNEQFF. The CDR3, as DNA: TGCGCCAGCAGCCTGCCCAGTTACAATGAGCAGTTCTTC.

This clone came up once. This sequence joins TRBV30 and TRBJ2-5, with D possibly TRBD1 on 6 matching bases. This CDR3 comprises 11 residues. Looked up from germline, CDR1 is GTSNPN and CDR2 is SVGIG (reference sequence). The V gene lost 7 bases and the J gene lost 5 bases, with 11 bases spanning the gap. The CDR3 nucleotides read TGTGCCTCCAGACAGGCGGAGACCCAGTACTTC. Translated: CASRQAETQYF.

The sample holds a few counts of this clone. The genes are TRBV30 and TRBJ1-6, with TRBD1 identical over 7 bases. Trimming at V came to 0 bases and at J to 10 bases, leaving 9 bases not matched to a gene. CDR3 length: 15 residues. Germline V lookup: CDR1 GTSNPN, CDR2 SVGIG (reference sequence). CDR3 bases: TGTGCCTGGAGTGTCTTACAGGGGACTAGCTCACCCCTCCACTTT. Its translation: CAWSVLQGTSSPLHF.

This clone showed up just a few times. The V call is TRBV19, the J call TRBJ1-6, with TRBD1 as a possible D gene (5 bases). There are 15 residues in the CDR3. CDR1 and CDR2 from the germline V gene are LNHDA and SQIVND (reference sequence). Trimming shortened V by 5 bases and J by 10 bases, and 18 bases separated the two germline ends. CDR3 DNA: TGTGCCAGTAGTCAAGGTCGCTCGGACACGTCACCCCTCCACTTT. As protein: CASSQGRSDTSPLHF.

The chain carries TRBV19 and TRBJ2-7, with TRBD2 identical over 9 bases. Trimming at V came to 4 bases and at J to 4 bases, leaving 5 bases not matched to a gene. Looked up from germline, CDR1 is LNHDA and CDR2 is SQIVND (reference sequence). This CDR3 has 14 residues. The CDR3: CASSTSSGGYEQYF. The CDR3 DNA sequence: TGTGCCAGTAGTACCTCAAGCGGGGGGTACGAGCAGTACTTC.

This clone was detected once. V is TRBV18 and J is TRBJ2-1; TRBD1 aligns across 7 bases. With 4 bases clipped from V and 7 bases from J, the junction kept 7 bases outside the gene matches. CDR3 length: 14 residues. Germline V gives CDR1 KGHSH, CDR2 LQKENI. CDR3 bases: TGTGCCAGCTCACGAACGGGGACAGAGAATGAGCAGTTCTTC. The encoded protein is CASSRTGTENEQFF.

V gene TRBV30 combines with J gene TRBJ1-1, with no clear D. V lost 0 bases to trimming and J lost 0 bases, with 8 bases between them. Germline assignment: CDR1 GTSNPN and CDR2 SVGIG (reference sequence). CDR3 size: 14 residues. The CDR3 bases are TGTGCCTGGAGTGTTGGCAGGATGAACACTGAAGCTTTCTTT. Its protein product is CAWSVGRMNTEAFF.

CDR3 sequence (DNA): TGTGCCAGCAGGGGGACTCACTACGAGCAGTACGTC. Its protein is CASRGTHYEQYV. The V call is TRBV27, the J call TRBJ2-7; D is possibly TRBD2 (6 bases). This CDR3 contains 12 residues. Trimming cost V 6 bases and J 3 bases, with 9 bases left between them. Germline CDR1 is MNHEY and CDR2 is SMNVEV (reference sequence).

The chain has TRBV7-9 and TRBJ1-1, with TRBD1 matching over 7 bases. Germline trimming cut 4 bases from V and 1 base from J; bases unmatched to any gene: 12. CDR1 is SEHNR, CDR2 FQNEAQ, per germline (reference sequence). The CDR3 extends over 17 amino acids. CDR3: CASSSTYWDSKNTEAFF. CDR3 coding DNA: TGTGCCAGCAGCTCCACGTACTGGGACAGTAAGAACACTGAAGCTTTCTTT.

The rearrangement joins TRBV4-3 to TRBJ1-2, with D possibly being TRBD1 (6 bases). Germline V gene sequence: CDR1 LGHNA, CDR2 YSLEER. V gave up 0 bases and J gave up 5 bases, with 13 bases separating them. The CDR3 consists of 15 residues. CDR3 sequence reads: CASSQDSQGQYGYTF. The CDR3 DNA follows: TGCGCCAGCAGCCAAGATTCTCAGGGGCAATATGGCTACACCTTC.